This TCR beta chain comes out of a study of post-analysis software for immune sequencing data. Study-level information: Progressive-relapsing, secondary progressive and relapsing-remitting multiple sclerosis were among the disease courses included.

Built from TCR beta cDNA, the libraries had unique molecular identifiers in them. When roughly 0.9 to 10 million T cells were used, they gave some 540,000 cDNA molecules. TCRdb fed the PCR reads into MiXCR, producing one record per CDR3 protein. The top ten hold approximately 11% of the sample, which has hundreds of thousands of distinct CDR3 sequences, 55% to 60% seen once. In regard to this clonotype: Its antigen is not known.

The V end was cut by 8 bases, the J end by 0 bases, with 15 bases between. CDR1 and CDR2 (germline): WNHNN, SYGVQD (reference sequence). There are 15 residues in the CDR3. Whole-study results and caveats: By F measure, samples from a shared preparation batch strongly co-clustered. Those with multiple sclerosis, the patient group, showed significantly lower normalized Chao1 diversity than controls. Relative to controls, patients had roughly five TRBV segments at higher frequency, with TRBV5-6, TRBV5-1 and TRBV20-1 among these.

This clonotype was sampled from a girl aged 2-10 years with multiple sclerosis. Sequencing was done on a sample of blood. The V call is TRBV10-1, the J call TRBJ2-3; D is possibly TRBD1 (6 bases). CDR3 DNA: TGCGCCAGCGGGCCGACAGGCCATAGCACAGATACGCAGTATTTT. Translated, it gives CASGPTGHSTDTQYF.